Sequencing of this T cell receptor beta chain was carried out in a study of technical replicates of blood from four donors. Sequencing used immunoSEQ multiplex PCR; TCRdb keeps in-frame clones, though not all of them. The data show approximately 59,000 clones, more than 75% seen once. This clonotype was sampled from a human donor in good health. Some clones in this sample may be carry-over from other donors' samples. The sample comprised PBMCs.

CDR3 sequence (DNA): TGTGCCAGCTGTCAGCGGGGGTACAATGAGCAGTTCTTC. Translation: CASCQRGYNEQFF. V is TRBV7-9 and J is TRBJ2-1; 8 bases match TRBD2. CDR1 is SEHNR and CDR2 is FQNEAQ in the germline V gene (reference sequence). The CDR3 runs 13 residues. Unmatched junction bases numbered 4, after V lost 8 bases and J lost 4 bases. Filled out from reference TRBV7-9 and TRBJ2-1, the complete variable domain reads DTGVSQNPRHKITKRGQNVTFRCDPISEHNRLYWYRQTLGQGPEFLTYFQNEAQLEKSRLLSDRFSAERPKGSFSTLEIQRTEQGDSAMYLCASCQRGYNEQFFGPGTRLTVL.